The sequence of this TCR beta chain was determined in a study of blood T cell repertoires in COVID-19. Whole-study context: Acute and convalescent COVID-19 specimens originated in the United States, Italy and Spain.

Some clones are missing from TCRdb's copy, which holds only in-frame ones; the method was immunoSEQ multiplex PCR. This repertoire shows a few hundred thousand clones, less than 90% found once; its top ten account for roughly 4%. The sample comprised peripheral blood. This sequence was found in a man aged 55 to 70 who had recovered from COVID-19.

The DNA of the CDR3 is TGTGCCAGTAGTAGTAGACAGGGAGGTGTTTCACCCCTCCACTTT. This gives the protein CASSSRQGGVSPLHF. The chain joins TRBV19 to TRBJ1-6; 7 bases agree with TRBD1. The trim removed 4 bases at V and 9 bases at J, leaving 9 bases unmatched. Per germline, CDR1 LNHDA and CDR2 SQIVND (reference sequence). This CDR3 region has 15 residues.